This TCR beta chain was sequenced in a study of T cells in Graves' hyperthyroidism and ophthalmopathy. This clonotype was seen many times. Amplification targeted TCR beta CDR3 regions from RNA transcripts. The HTBI primer set drove a first-round RT-PCR of the TCR CDR3. Via MiXCR, TCRdb re-called the multiplex PCR reads, giving one row per CDR3 protein. The top ten clones hold around 61% of a sample with hundreds of thousands of distinct CDR3 sequences, about a sixth of them seen once. The sequence came from a woman in her fifties or sixties with Graves' ophthalmopathy. Sequencing input: blood.

Here the CDR3 DNA reads TGCAGTGCTAGAGATCGGGTGACTAGCACAGATACGCAGTATTTT. Translation: CSARDRVTSTDTQYF. The chain couples TRBV20-1 to TRBJ2-3; unclear D gene. There are 15 residues in the CDR3. The V end lost 0 bases, the J end lost 0 bases, and 10 bases lay between the germline ends. Germline V gives CDR1 DFQATT, CDR2 SNEGSKA (reference sequence).